The rows below give T cell receptor beta chains drawn from one sample of a study of shared clonotypes between healthy human individuals. Clones were sequenced by immunoSEQ multiplex PCR, and TCRdb holds only the in-frame ones, with some missing. The repertoire consists of just over 2,000,000 clones, with roughly 96% occurring once and the leading ten covering 0.13%. The material sequenced was naive CD4+ T cells sorted from blood. The receptors derive from a man between 18 and 29 years old in good health. CDR3s include the opening cysteine and the closing phenylalanine or tryptophan. A D gene is named only where the DNA matches it firmly. Not all rows give a size; the values are once, few, many and, for expanded clones, a class.

v_call: TRBV5-3
d_call: TRBD1
clone_size: -
j_call: TRBJ2-7
cdr3_aa: CARSLETGTESYEQYF
cdr3_nt: TGTGCCAGAAGCTTGGAGACCGGGACAGAGTCCTACGAGCAGTACTTC

v_call: TRBV7-2
d_call: -
clone_size: -
j_call: TRBJ2-3
cdr3_aa: CASSQFRWGGPDTDTQYF
cdr3_nt: TGTGCCAGCAGCCAATTCAGGTGGGGGGGGCCTGACACAGATACGCAGTATTTT

v_call: TRBV11-2
d_call: TRBD2
clone_size: -
j_call: TRBJ2-1
cdr3_aa: CASSLEGTSINEQFF
cdr3_nt: TGTGCCAGCAGCTTAGAAGGGACTAGTATAAATGAGCAGTTCTTC

v_call: TRBV28
d_call: -
clone_size: -
j_call: TRBJ1-6
cdr3_aa: CASSWGGTGGLDNSPLHF
cdr3_nt: TGTGCCAGCAGTTGGGGGGGCACCGGGGGTTTAGATAATTCACCCCTCCACTTT

v_call: TRBV20-1
d_call: TRBD1
clone_size: once
j_call: TRBJ2-2
cdr3_aa: CSAYGQGGLFF
cdr3_nt: TGCAGTGCTTACGGACAGGGCGGGCTGTTTTTT

v_call: TRBV7-2
d_call: -
clone_size: -
j_call: TRBJ2-3
cdr3_aa: CASSLATRTDTQYF
cdr3_nt: TGTGCCAGCAGCTTAGCCACTAGAACAGATACGCAGTATTTT

v_call: TRBV18
d_call: TRBD1
clone_size: -
j_call: TRBJ2-7
cdr3_aa: CASSQLTGTGRGEQYF
cdr3_nt: TGTGCCAGCTCACAACTAACCGGGACAGGGAGGGGCGAGCAGTACTTC

v_call: TRBV5-6
d_call: -
clone_size: -
j_call: TRBJ1-5
cdr3_aa: CASNARGGNQPQHF
cdr3_nt: TGTGCCAGCAATGCGAGGGGGGGCAATCAGCCCCAGCATTTT

v_call: TRBV2
d_call: -
clone_size: -
j_call: TRBJ1-6
cdr3_aa: CASQQGHQNSPLHF
cdr3_nt: TGTGCCAGCCAACAGGGACACCAGAATTCACCCCTCCACTTT

v_call: TRBV9
d_call: -
clone_size: -
j_call: TRBJ2-7
cdr3_aa: CASAGTESYEQYF
cdr3_nt: TGTGCCAGCGCAGGGACCGAGTCCTACGAGCAGTACTTC

v_call: TRBV9
d_call: -
clone_size: -
j_call: TRBJ1-2
cdr3_aa: CASSVLQGLGYTF
cdr3_nt: TGTGCCAGCAGCGTATTGCAGGGGCTTGGCTACACCTTC

v_call: TRBV9
d_call: TRBD1
clone_size: -
j_call: TRBJ1-2
cdr3_aa: CASSVGWDRGNYGYTF
cdr3_nt: TGTGCCAGCAGCGTAGGGTGGGACAGGGGTAACTATGGCTACACCTTC

v_call: TRBV5-1
d_call: -
clone_size: -
j_call: TRBJ2-6
cdr3_aa: CASSLEGVGANVLTF
cdr3_nt: TGCGCCAGCAGCTTGGAAGGGGTCGGGGCCAACGTCCTGACTTTC

v_call: TRBV5-1
d_call: -
clone_size: -
j_call: TRBJ2-3
cdr3_aa: CASSYGVADTQYF
cdr3_nt: TGCGCCAGCAGCTACGGAGTGGCAGATACGCAGTATTTT

v_call: TRBV5-6
d_call: TRBD1
clone_size: -
j_call: TRBJ1-5
cdr3_aa: CASSLRDRINQPQHF
cdr3_nt: TGTGCCAGCAGCTTGAGGGACAGGATCAATCAGCCCCAGCATTTT

v_call: TRBV2
d_call: TRBD2
clone_size: -
j_call: TRBJ2-1
cdr3_aa: CASRTGTSGMDEQFF
cdr3_nt: TGTGCCAGCAGAACCGGGACTAGCGGGATGGATGAGCAGTTCTTC

v_call: TRBV18
d_call: TRBD1
clone_size: -
j_call: TRBJ2-5
cdr3_aa: CASSGTGGEETQYF
cdr3_nt: TGTGCCAGCTCGGGGACAGGAGGAGAAGAGACCCAGTACTTC

v_call: TRBV2
d_call: -
clone_size: -
j_call: TRBJ1-1
cdr3_aa: CASSAREMGNTEAFF
cdr3_nt: TGTGCCAGCAGTGCGAGGGAAATGGGGAACACTGAAGCTTTCTTT

v_call: TRBV6-6
d_call: -
clone_size: -
j_call: TRBJ2-7
cdr3_aa: CASTPSRGSVLEQYF
cdr3_nt: TGTGCCAGCACCCCTTCCCGGGGATCGGTCCTCGAGCAGTACTTC

v_call: TRBV5-1
d_call: TRBD1
clone_size: -
j_call: TRBJ2-1
cdr3_aa: CASSLVGQGYNEQFF
cdr3_nt: TGCGCCAGCAGCTTGGTTGGACAGGGGTACAATGAGCAGTTCTTC

v_call: TRBV7-9
d_call: -
clone_size: once
j_call: TRBJ1-5
cdr3_aa: CASSSGISQPQHF
cdr3_nt: TGTGCCAGCAGTTCAGGGATCTCTCAGCCCCAGCATTTT

v_call: TRBV30
d_call: -
clone_size: -
j_call: TRBJ1-4
cdr3_aa: CAWRAKATNEKLFF
cdr3_nt: TGTGCCTGGAGAGCCAAAGCAACTAATGAAAAACTGTTTTTT

v_call: TRBV15
d_call: TRBD1
clone_size: -
j_call: TRBJ2-4
cdr3_aa: CATSKGGVSKNIQYF
cdr3_nt: TGTGCCACCAGCAAAGGGGGCGTTAGCAAAAACATTCAGTACTTC

v_call: TRBV11-2
d_call: TRBD2
clone_size: -
j_call: TRBJ2-1
cdr3_aa: CASSPRLAGVYNEQFF
cdr3_nt: TGTGCCAGCAGCCCTCGTCTAGCGGGGGTATACAATGAGCAGTTCTTC

v_call: TRBV5-6
d_call: -
clone_size: -
j_call: TRBJ1-2
cdr3_aa: CASSSRDNYGYTF
cdr3_nt: TGTGCCAGCAGCTCGCGGGACAACTATGGCTACACCTTC

v_call: TRBV4-1
d_call: TRBD2
clone_size: once
j_call: TRBJ2-5
cdr3_aa: CASSQVPSGGTNQETQYF
cdr3_nt: TGCGCCAGCAGCCAAGTCCCTAGCGGGGGGACCAACCAAGAGACCCAGTACTTC

v_call: TRBV5-1
d_call: -
clone_size: -
j_call: TRBJ2-3
cdr3_aa: CASSLGTQRTDTQYF
cdr3_nt: TGCGCCAGCAGCTTGGGGACTCAACGCACAGATACGCAGTATTTT

v_call: TRBV10-1
d_call: -
clone_size: -
j_call: TRBJ2-7
cdr3_aa: CASSQSLSYEQYF
cdr3_nt: TGCGCCAGCAGTCAAAGCCTGTCCTACGAGCAGTACTTC

v_call: TRBV5-1
d_call: TRBD1
clone_size: -
j_call: TRBJ2-2
cdr3_aa: CASSEGQGAVTGELFF
cdr3_nt: TGCGCCAGCAGCGAAGGACAGGGGGCGGTCACCGGGGAGCTGTTTTTT

v_call: TRBV2
d_call: TRBD1
clone_size: -
j_call: TRBJ2-3
cdr3_aa: CASSQTGGRTDTQYF
cdr3_nt: TGTGCCAGCAGTCAGACAGGGGGCCGGACAGATACGCAGTATTTT

v_call: TRBV7-6
d_call: -
clone_size: -
j_call: TRBJ2-3
cdr3_aa: CASSPGTGTDTQYF
cdr3_nt: TGTGCCAGCAGCCCGGGGACTGGCACAGATACGCAGTATTTT